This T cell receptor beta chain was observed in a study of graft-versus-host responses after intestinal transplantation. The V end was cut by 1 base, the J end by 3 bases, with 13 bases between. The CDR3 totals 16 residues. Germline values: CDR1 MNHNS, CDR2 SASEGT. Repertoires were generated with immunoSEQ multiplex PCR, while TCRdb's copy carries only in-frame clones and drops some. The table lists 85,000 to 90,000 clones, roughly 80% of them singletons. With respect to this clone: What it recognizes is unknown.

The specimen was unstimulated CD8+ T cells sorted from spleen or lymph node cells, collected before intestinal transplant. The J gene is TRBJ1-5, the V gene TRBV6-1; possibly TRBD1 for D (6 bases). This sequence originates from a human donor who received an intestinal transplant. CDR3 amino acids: CASSEGQDRLNQPQHF. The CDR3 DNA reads TGTGCCAGCAGTGAAGGACAAGACAGGCTCAATCAGCCCCAGCATTTT.